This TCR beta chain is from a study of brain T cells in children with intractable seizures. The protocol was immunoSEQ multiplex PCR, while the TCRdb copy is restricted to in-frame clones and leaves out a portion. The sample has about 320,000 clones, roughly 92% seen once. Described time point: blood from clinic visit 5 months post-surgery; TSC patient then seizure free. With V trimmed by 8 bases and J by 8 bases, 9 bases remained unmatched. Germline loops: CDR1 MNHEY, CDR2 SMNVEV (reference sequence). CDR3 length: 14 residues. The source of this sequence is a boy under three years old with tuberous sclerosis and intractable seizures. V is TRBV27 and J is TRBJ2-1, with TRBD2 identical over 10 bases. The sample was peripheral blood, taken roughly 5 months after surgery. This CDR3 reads CASCQRGGMDEQFF. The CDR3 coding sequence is TGTGCCAGCTGCCAGCGGGGGGGCATGGATGAGCAGTTCTTC.